This is a list of T cell receptor beta chains from one sample in a study of Ad26.COV2.S vaccination and SARS-CoV-2 variants. Only in-frame clones appear in the TCRdb table, and some are missing; sequencing was by immunoSEQ multiplex PCR. The profile shows fewer than 400,000 clones, about 86% of them singletons. The specimen comprised peripheral blood, sampled in a trial of Ad26.COV2.S vaccine versus placebo. These receptors were taken from a person aged 18-65 years who received the Ad26.COV2.S COVID-19 vaccine or a placebo. CDR3s leave out the opening cysteine and the closing phenylalanine or tryptophan. The order of the fields is CDR3 protein, D gene, V gene. The D gene is left open where the match is weak.

CDR3aa: AISERGNEQF
d_gene: .
v_gene: TRBV10-3

CDR3aa: ASSHVGTGAHEQY
d_gene: TRBD1
v_gene: TRBV4-3

CDR3aa: ASSPTENSPLH
d_gene: .
v_gene: TRBV7-8

CDR3aa: ASSFTGEKLF
d_gene: .
v_gene: TRBV5-1

CDR3aa: ASSDGQGAWNEQF
d_gene: TRBD1
v_gene: TRBV28

CDR3aa: ASSLRVRNQPQH
d_gene: .
v_gene: TRBV5-5

CDR3aa: ASSPRSAGSGYT
d_gene: .
v_gene: TRBV18

CDR3aa: ASSGNPGPAGEQF
d_gene: .
v_gene: TRBV7-9

CDR3aa: ASSSRGDLKYNEQF
d_gene: .
v_gene: TRBV9

CDR3aa: ASSEIGQRYYEQY
d_gene: .
v_gene: TRBV25-1

CDR3aa: ASSLFGANVLT
d_gene: .
v_gene: TRBV7-2

CDR3aa: ASSYRASNTGELF
d_gene: .
v_gene: TRBV11-3

CDR3aa: ASSQRTPPGNTIY
d_gene: .
v_gene: TRBV7-2

CDR3aa: ASGGTANTGELF
d_gene: .
v_gene: TRBV3-1/TRBV3-2

CDR3aa: ASSGHGTLYEQY
d_gene: .
v_gene: TRBV3-1/TRBV3-2

CDR3aa: ASGNTPLH
d_gene: .
v_gene: TRBV19

CDR3aa: AWTHGGDTEAF
d_gene: .
v_gene: TRBV30

CDR3aa: ASSVEGPGANVLT
d_gene: .
v_gene: TRBV9